The 27 T cell receptor beta chains below come from one sample, sequenced in a study of cytomegalovirus exposure and HLA in healthy donors. Measured with immunoSEQ multiplex PCR; TCRdb has only the in-frame clones, and not every one. The sample yields 140,000 to 150,000 clones, approximately 94% seen once. Source material: PBMCs. These TCRs come from a man between 18 and 29 years old in good health and CMV-seropositive.

The gene calls are TRBV9 and TRBJ2-1; D is perhaps TRBD2 (5 bases). The CDR3 length is 14 residues. Germline CDR1 is SGDLS and CDR2 is YYNGEE. The germline V and J ends were trimmed by 0 bases and 9 bases, with 13 bases remaining between them. Here the CDR3 reads CASSVAVSGGEQFF. The CDR3 DNA follows: TGTGCCAGCAGCGTAGCGGTTAGTGGAGGTGAGCAGTTCTTC.

The gene calls are TRBV28 and TRBJ1-5, with 7 bases aligning to TRBD1. Germline-derived CDR1 and CDR2 are MDHEN and SYDVKM. The CDR3 is made up of 15 amino acids. The junction had 2 bases not matched to a gene; V was cut back by 2 bases and J by 1 base. CDR3 sequence (DNA): TGTGCCAGCAGTTTAGTGGGACAGAGCAATCAGCCCCAGCATTTT. Translating gives CASSLVGQSNQPQHF.

The V call is TRBV5-6, the J call TRBJ2-2; D gene ambiguous. The germline V gene has CDR1 SGHDT and CDR2 YYEEEE. Trimming removed 0 bases from V and 5 bases from J, with 23 bases in between. The CDR3 sequence is 19 residues long. The CDR3 sequence is CASSLGGLRAAMETGELFF. The CDR3, as DNA: TGTGCCAGCAGCTTGGGAGGATTGAGAGCCGCCATGGAAACCGGGGAGCTGTTTTTT.

V gene TRBV4-2 combines with J gene TRBJ1-1; D remains ambiguous. CDR1 LGHNA and CDR2 YNFKEQ come from the germline V gene. This CDR3 has 13 residues. V lost 1 base and J lost 10, with 13 bases in between. The CDR3 is CASSQGGQRGAFF. In DNA form, the CDR3 reads TGTGCCAGCAGCCAAGGGGGTCAGCGGGGAGCTTTCTTT.

The V gene is TRBV28, the J gene TRBJ1-2, with 7 bases fitting TRBD1. The junction had 4 bases not matched to a gene; V was cut back by 5 bases and J by 7 bases. The germline gives CDR1 MDHEN, CDR2 SYDVKM. CDR3 length equals 12 residues. The CDR3 region has the DNA TGTGCCAGCAGTAAGACAGGGTTTGGCTACACCTTC. It is translated as CASSKTGFGYTF.

The chain employs TRBV27 and TRBJ2-5, with 8 bases aligning to TRBD2. This CDR3 is 17 amino acids long. The germline V gene has CDR1 MNHEY and CDR2 SMNVEV (reference sequence). The V and J ends lost 5 bases and 4 bases, in that order; junction bases with no gene match: 15. The CDR3 bases are TGTGCCAGCAGTCCCGGGGGGGGTCCTGTGACGGGAGAGACCCAGTACTTC. Translating gives CASSPGGGPVTGETQYF.

In its sample, this clone was seen once. The V gene is TRBV5-6, the J gene TRBJ2-6; TRBD1 matches at 9 bases. Germline CDR1 SGHDT, CDR2 YYEEEE. This CDR3 has 19 amino acids. V lost 4 bases, J lost 1 base, and 12 bases stayed unmatched. CDR3 DNA sequence: TGTGCCAGCAGCGCGATCCGGGACAGGGATGCTTCTGGGGCCAACGTCCTGACTTTC. This translates into CASSAIRDRDASGANVLTF. Full variable domain (missing parts from reference TRBV5-6 and TRBJ2-6): DAGVTQSPTHLIKTRGQQVTLRCSPKSGHDTVSWYQQALGQGPQFIFQYYEEEERQRGNFPDRFSGHQFPNYSSELNVNALLLGDSALYLCASSAIRDRDASGANVLTFGAGSRLTVL.

The chain joins TRBV7-7 to TRBJ2-1; D is uncertain. The V end was cut by 1 base, the J end by 10 bases, with 17 bases between. Germline assignment: CDR1 SSHAT and CDR2 FNYEAQ (reference sequence). This CDR3 contains 15 residues. The CDR3 sequence is CASSLGPAVKQEQFF. The CDR3 DNA is TGTGCCAGCAGCTTAGGCCCAGCCGTTAAACAGGAGCAGTTCTTC.

The chain has TRBV29-1 and TRBJ1-5; 7 positions agree with TRBD1. CDR1 is SQVTM, CDR2 ANQGSEA, per germline. Trimming removed 6 bases from V and 3 bases from J; junction bases left unmatched: 5. The CDR3 is 13 residues long. The CDR3 region has the DNA TGCAGCGTGTCGGACAGGACCAATCAGCCCCAGCATTTT. Protein sequence: CSVSDRTNQPQHF.

The chain recombines TRBV5-6 with TRBJ2-5; no clear D gene. The CDR3 is made up of 13 amino acids. With 2 bases removed from V and 1 base from J, the gap between germline ends came to 6 bases. CDR1 is SGHDT, CDR2 YYEEEE, per germline. DNA for the CDR3: TGTGCCAGCAGCTTCAGCGTCCAAGAGACCCAGTACTTC. This translates into CASSFSVQETQYF.

This clone came up once. The chain employs TRBV5-4 and TRBJ2-1, with D perhaps matching TRBD2 (6 bases). The CDR3 runs to 14 residues. With 0 bases removed from V and 4 bases from J, the gap between germline ends came to 8 bases. Germline values: CDR1 SGHNT, CDR2 YYREEE (reference sequence). This CDR3 reads CASSLAGDYNEQFF. The CDR3 DNA is TGTGCCAGCAGCTTGGCGGGGGATTACAATGAGCAGTTCTTC. Complete variable domain (other parts from reference TRBV5-4 and TRBJ2-1): ETGVTQSPTHLIKTRGQQVTLRCSSQSGHNTVSWYQQALGQGPQFIFQYYREEENGRGNFPPRFSGLQFPNYSSELNVNALELDDSALYLCASSLAGDYNEQFFGPGTRLTVL.

The chain links TRBV11-1 to TRBJ2-7; D call uncertain. The CDR3 loop spans 14 amino acids. The germline CDR1 and CDR2 sequences are SGHAT and FQDESV (reference sequence). The germline V and J ends were trimmed by 5 bases and 4 bases, with 15 bases remaining between them. In DNA, the CDR3 is TGTGCCAGCAGCACAACGTCCTCCAGATACGAGCAGTACTTC. This encodes CASSTTSSRYEQYF.

The genes are TRBV4-2 and TRBJ2-7; 7 bases map to TRBD2. The CDR3 has 15 amino acids. V was pared by 0 bases and J by 0 bases, with 2 bases of the junction left unmatched. The V gene's germline CDR1 is LGHNA and CDR2 YNFKEQ. CDR3 sequence: CASSQDGGSSYEQYF. DNA for the CDR3: TGTGCCAGCAGCCAAGACGGCGGGAGCTCCTACGAGCAGTACTTC.

CDR3 sequence reads: CASSAVNEKLFF. CDR3 coding DNA: TGTGCCAGCAGTGCAGTAAATGAAAAACTGTTTTTT. The V and J genes are TRBV25-1 and TRBJ1-4; D gene uncertain. Between the trimmed V and J ends, which lost 4 bases and 5 bases, there was a span of 5 bases. Germline loops: CDR1 MGHDK, CDR2 SYGVNS. The CDR3 consists of 12 residues.

The chain links TRBV6-6 to TRBJ1-4; 10 nucleotides line up with TRBD1. J gave up 8 bases and V 6 bases, and 9 bases lay outside the gene matches. Germline V gives CDR1 MNHNY, CDR2 SVGAGI (reference sequence). The CDR3 runs to 15 residues. CDR3 residues: CASSLRQGAREKLFF. The CDR3 DNA reads TGTGCCAGCAGCCTCCGACAGGGGGCAAGGGAAAAACTGTTTTTT.

The gene calls are TRBV27 and TRBJ1-1; D gene unclear. CDR1 and CDR2 (germline): MNHEY, SMNVEV (reference sequence). The CDR3 runs 15 residues. Deletions cut 4 bases from V and 0 bases from J, with 12 bases between. The CDR3 DNA sequence: TGTGCCAGCAGTTCCCTTGAGCTTCTGAACACTGAAGCTTTCTTT. Amino acid sequence: CASSSLELLNTEAFF.

The chain couples TRBV28 to TRBJ1-1; D is unclear. The CDR3 consists of 14 residues. The V gene's germline CDR1 is MDHEN and CDR2 SYDVKM. V lost 6 bases to trimming and J lost 1 base, with 12 bases between them. CDR3 bases: TGTGCCAGCAGGTCTACTAAAGAGAACACTGAAGCTTTCTTT. It is translated as CASRSTKENTEAFF.

This chain joins TRBV18 and TRBJ2-1, with a possible D match to TRBD2 (5 bases). This CDR3 is 13 amino acids long. V shed 3 bases and J shed 7 bases, with 10 bases lying between them. Germline CDR1 KGHSH, CDR2 LQKENI. The CDR3 DNA reads as TGTGCCAGCTCACCGGAGTCGGGAAATGAGCAGTTCTTC. Translated, it gives CASSPESGNEQFF.

This chain uses TRBV6-5 with TRBJ2-1; D ambiguous. The CDR3 loop spans 11 amino acids. Germline V lookup: CDR1 MNHEY, CDR2 SVGAGI. The V end was cut by 10 bases, the J end by 10 bases, with 14 bases between. The CDR3, as DNA: TGTGCCACCCATTCACTGTCCGAGCAGTTCTTC. Its translation is CATHSLSEQFF.

This rearrangement joins TRBV15 to TRBJ2-4; a weak D match, TRBD1 (7 bases). The ends were cut back, 5 bases at V and 0 bases at J, with 26 bases in the middle. The CDR3 has 20 amino acids. The germline V gene encodes CDR1 LNHNV and CDR2 YYDKDF (reference sequence). This CDR3 reads CATSSQMEGARALAKNIQYF. The CDR3 coding sequence is TGTGCCACCAGCTCCCAGATGGAGGGGGCCCGGGCTCTAGCCAAAAACATTCAGTACTTC.

This clone was observed a handful of times. The chain joins TRBV5-8 to TRBJ2-7, with D possibly being TRBD2 (5 bases). Trimming stripped 0 bases from V and 3 bases from J, with 13 bases between. CDR1 SGHTS and CDR2 YDEGEE come from the germline V gene. CDR3 length equals 15 residues. The CDR3 DNA sequence: TGTGCCAGCAGCTTGGTTCCCAGCGGCCTCTACGAGCAGTACTTC. It translates to CASSLVPSGLYEQYF. Using reference TRBV5-8 and TRBJ2-7 for the parts outside the CDR3, the full variable domain is EAGVTQSPTHLIKTRGQQATLRCSPISGHTSVYWYQQALGLGLQFLLWYDEGEERNRGNFPPRFSGRQFPNYSSELNVNALELEDSALYLCASSLVPSGLYEQYFGPGTRLTVT.

V gene TRBV27 combines with J gene TRBJ2-7; TRBD2 matches at 11 bases. Gene TRBJ2-1 matches the end of the DNA better, so the J call may be wrong. CDR1 is MNHEY, CDR2 SMNVEV, per germline (reference sequence). CDR3 length: 17 residues. The CDR3 DNA is TGTGCCAGCAGTTTGCCGGGACTAGCGGAGGTCTACAATGAGCAGTTCTTC. Its translation: CASSLPGLAEVYNEQFF.

The gene calls are TRBV2 and TRBJ2-3, with D possibly TRBD2 on 6 matching bases. V lost 10 bases and J lost 0, with 14 bases in between. Germline CDR1 and CDR2: SNHLY and FYNNEI. The CDR3 consists of 14 residues. CDR3 coding DNA: TGTGCCATCAAACCGGGACTCAGCACAGATACGCAGTATTTT. Protein product: CAIKPGLSTDTQYF.

The V gene is TRBV27, the J gene TRBJ2-1; 11 bases match TRBD2. Germline assignment: CDR1 MNHEY and CDR2 SMNVEV (reference sequence). There are 17 residues in the CDR3. The V gene end was trimmed by 2 bases and the J gene end by 7 bases; junction bases not matched to a gene: 10. CDR3 sequence (DNA): TGTGCCAGCAGTTTACGGACCGGACTAGCGGGTCATAATGAGCAGTTCTTC. Translating gives CASSLRTGLAGHNEQFF.

J is TRBJ2-7 and V is TRBV7-9; 10 nucleotides match TRBD2. V shed 4 bases and J 3 bases; nucleotides not matched to a gene: 6. The CDR3 is 15 residues long. The germline V gene has CDR1 SEHNR and CDR2 FQNEAQ (reference sequence). The CDR3 DNA reads TGTGCCAGCAGCTCGGGACTAGCGCCTTACTACGAGCAGTACTTC. Its translation is CASSSGLAPYYEQYF. Together with reference TRBV7-9 and TRBJ2-7, the CDR3 gives the full variable domain: DTGVSQNPRHKITKRGQNVTFRCDPISEHNRLYWYRQTLGQGPEFLTYFQNEAQLEKSRLLSDRFSAERPKGSFSTLEIQRTEQGDSAMYLCASSSGLAPYYEQYFGPGTRLTVT.

The CDR3 nucleotides read TGTGCCAGCAGCTTAAGGAGGGGCCCTAGCACAGATACGCAGTATTTT. It specifies CASSLRRGPSTDTQYF. The V gene is TRBV7-9, the J gene TRBJ2-3, with D possibly matching TRBD2 (6 bases). Germline-derived CDR1 and CDR2 are SEHNR and FQNEAQ (reference sequence). Trimming removed 2 bases at V and 0 bases at J, with 12 bases between. CDR3 length: 16 amino acids.

This sequence joins TRBV21-1 and TRBJ1-2; whether TRBD1, the table's D call, matches the DNA was not checked. TRBV21-1 is a pseudogene locus. The CDR3 has 14 amino acids. The CDR3: CASEGARANYGYTF. The CDR3 DNA follows: TGTGCCAGCGAGGGGGCCCGAGCTAACTATGGCTACACCTTC.